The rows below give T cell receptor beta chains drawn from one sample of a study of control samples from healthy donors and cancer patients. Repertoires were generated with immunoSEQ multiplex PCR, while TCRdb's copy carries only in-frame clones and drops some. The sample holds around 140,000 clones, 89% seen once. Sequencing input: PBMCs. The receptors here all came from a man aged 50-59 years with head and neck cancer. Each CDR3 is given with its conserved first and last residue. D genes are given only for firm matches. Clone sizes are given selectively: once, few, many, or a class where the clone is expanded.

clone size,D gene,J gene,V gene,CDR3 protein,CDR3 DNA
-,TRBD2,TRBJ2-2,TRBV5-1,CASSPGLAGVTGELFF,TGCGCCAGCAGCCCCGGACTAGCGGGAGTCACCGGGGAGCTGTTTTTT
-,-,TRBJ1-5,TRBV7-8,CASSPRTDPISNQPQHF,TGTGCCAGCAGCCCTCGGACAGACCCTATAAGCAATCAGCCCCAGCATTTT
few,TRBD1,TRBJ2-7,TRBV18,CASSPRTGREQYF,TGTGCCAGCTCACCCAGGACAGGGCGTGAGCAGTACTTC
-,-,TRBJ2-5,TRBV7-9,CASSLVQAQETQYF,TGTGCCAGCAGCTTAGTACAGGCCCAAGAGACCCAGTACTTC
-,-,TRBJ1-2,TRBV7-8,CASSILRTDSNYGYTF,TGTGCCAGCAGCATACTCCGGACAGATTCTAACTATGGCTACACCTTC
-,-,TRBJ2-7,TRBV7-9,CASSSIRDNSYEQYF,TGTGCCAGCAGCTCGATCCGGGACAACTCCTACGAGCAGTACTTC
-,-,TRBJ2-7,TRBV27,CASSLAGVEQYF,TGTGCCAGCAGTTTAGCTGGGGTCGAGCAGTACTTC
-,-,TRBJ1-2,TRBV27,CASSLTGSTDGYTF,TGTGCCAGCAGTTTAACCGGCAGCACCGATGGCTACACCTTC
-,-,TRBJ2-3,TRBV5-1,CASSLVGISTDTQYF,TGCGCCAGCAGCTTGGTTGGGATTAGCACAGATACGCAGTATTTT
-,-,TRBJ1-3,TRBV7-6,CASSLAGHRAGNTIYF,TGTGCCAGCAGCTTAGCGGGTCATCGTGCTGGAAACACCATATATTTT
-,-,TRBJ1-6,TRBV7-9,CASSLGGDYNSPLHF,TGTGCCAGCAGCTTAGGAGGGGACTATAATTCACCCCTCCACTTT
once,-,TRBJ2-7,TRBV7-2,CASSPLGGYEQYF,TGTGCCAGCAGCCCATTAGGAGGGTACGAGCAGTACTTC
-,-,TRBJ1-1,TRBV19,CASSAGLNTEAFF,TGTGCCAGTAGCGCGGGACTGAACACTGAAGCTTTCTTT
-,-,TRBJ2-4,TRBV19,CASTSPGERNIQYF,TGTGCCAGTACCTCCCCCGGGGAGCGAAACATTCAGTACTTC
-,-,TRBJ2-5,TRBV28,CASSPEHHQETQYF,TGTGCCAGCAGCCCTGAGCACCACCAAGAGACCCAGTACTTC
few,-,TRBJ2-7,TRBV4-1,CASSPEDRLTSYEQYF,TGCGCCAGCAGCCCCGAAGACCGGTTAACCTCCTACGAGCAGTACTTC
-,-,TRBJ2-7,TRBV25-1,CASSEGTSFLPYEQYF,TGTGCCAGCAGTGAGGGGACATCCTTCCTCCCCTACGAGCAGTACTTC
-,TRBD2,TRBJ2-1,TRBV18,CASSPRASGGIINEQFF,TGTGCCAGCTCACCCCGGGCTAGCGGGGGAATCATCAATGAGCAGTTCTTC
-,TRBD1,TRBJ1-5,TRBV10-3,CATAQVGQGEQPQHF,TGTGCCACCGCACAGGTTGGACAGGGGGAACAGCCCCAGCATTTT
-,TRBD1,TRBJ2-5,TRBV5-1,CASSIPGQGKTQYF,TGCGCCAGCAGTATACCGGGACAGGGGAAGACCCAGTACTTC
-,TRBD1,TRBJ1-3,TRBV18,CASSPDRGYGNTIYF,TGTGCCAGCTCGCCGGACAGGGGGTATGGAAACACCATATATTTT
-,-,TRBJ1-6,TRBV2,CASANYPNSPLHF,TGTGCCAGCGCCAACTACCCTAATTCACCCCTCCACTTT
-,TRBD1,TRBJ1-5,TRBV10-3,CAILTGTAFDQPQHF,TGTGCCATCCTCACCGGGACAGCGTTTGATCAGCCCCAGCATTTT
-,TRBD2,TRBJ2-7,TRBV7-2,CASSPTMGTSGTYGF,TGTGCCAGCAGCCCCACCATGGGGACTAGCGGGACGTACGGTTTC
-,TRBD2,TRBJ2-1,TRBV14,CASSRLAVYNEQFF,TGTGCCAGCAGTCGACTAGCGGTCTACAATGAGCAGTTCTTC
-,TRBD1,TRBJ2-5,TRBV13,CASSFPGGGETQYF,TGTGCCAGCAGCTTCCCAGGGGGCGGAGAGACCCAGTACTTC
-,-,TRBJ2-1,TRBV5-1,CASSSADWNEQFF,TGCGCCAGCAGCTCAGCTGACTGGAATGAGCAGTTCTTC